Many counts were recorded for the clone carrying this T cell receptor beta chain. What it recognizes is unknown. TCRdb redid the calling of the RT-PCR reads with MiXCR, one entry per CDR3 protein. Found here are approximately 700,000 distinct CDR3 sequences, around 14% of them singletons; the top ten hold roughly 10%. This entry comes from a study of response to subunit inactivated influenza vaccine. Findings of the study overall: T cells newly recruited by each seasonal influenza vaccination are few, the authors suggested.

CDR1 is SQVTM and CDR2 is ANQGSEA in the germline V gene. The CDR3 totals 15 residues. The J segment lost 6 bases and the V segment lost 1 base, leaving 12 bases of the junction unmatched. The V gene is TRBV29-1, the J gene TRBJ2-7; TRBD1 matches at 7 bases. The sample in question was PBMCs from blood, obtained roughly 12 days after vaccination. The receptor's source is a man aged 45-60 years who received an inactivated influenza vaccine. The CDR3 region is CSVEAITTGVGEQYF. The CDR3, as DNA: TGCAGCGTTGAAGCTATAACTACAGGGGTCGGCGAGCAGTACTTC.